This T cell receptor beta chain emerged from a study of cytomegalovirus exposure and HLA in healthy donors. TCRdb's table, derived via immunoSEQ multiplex PCR, lists solely in-frame clones and lacks some. This table has around 130,000 clones, under 90% appearing once. The TCR originated in a man aged 25-45 years in good health and CMV-seronegative. Material for sequencing was PBMCs.

The CDR3 sequence is CASSLFPGVYEQYF. The CDR3 nucleotides read TGTGCCAGCAGTTTATTTCCGGGGGTCTACGAGCAGTACTTC. This chain joins TRBV27 and TRBJ2-7; possible D gene TRBD2, 6 bases. Deletions cut 1 base from V and 3 bases from J, with 10 bases between. This CDR3 contains 14 residues. Per the germline V gene, CDR1 is MNHEY and CDR2 is SMNVEV (reference sequence).